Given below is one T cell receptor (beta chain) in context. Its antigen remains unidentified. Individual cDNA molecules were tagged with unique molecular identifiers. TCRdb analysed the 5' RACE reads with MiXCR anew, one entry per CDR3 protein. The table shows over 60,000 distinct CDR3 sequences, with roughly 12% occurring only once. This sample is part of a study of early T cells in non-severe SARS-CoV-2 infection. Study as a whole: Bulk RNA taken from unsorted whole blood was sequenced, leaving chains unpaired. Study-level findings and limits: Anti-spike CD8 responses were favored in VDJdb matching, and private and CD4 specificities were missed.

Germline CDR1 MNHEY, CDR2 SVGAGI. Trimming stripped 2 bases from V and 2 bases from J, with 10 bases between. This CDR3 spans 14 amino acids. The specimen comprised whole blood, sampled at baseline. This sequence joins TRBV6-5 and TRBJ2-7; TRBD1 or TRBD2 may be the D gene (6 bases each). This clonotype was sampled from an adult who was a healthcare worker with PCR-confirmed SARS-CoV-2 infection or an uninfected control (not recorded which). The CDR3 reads CASSYTRGPYEQYF. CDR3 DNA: TGTGCCAGCAGTTACACTCGGGGGCCCTACGAGCAGTACTTC.